This T cell receptor (beta chain) was sequenced in a study of identical twins. This clonotype has just one count. The antigen remains unidentified. The germline V gene has CDR1 SNHLY and CDR2 FYNNEI. Deletions cut 7 bases from V and 1 base from J, with 10 bases between. This CDR3 spans 13 amino acids. Template switching, a step in the protocol, added a universal primer site, and cDNA carried unique molecular identifiers. In TCRdb, the 5' RACE reads were re-called with MiXCR into one record per CDR3 protein. The table records approximately 490,000 distinct CDR3 sequences, about 22% of them present only once. Whole-study results and caveats: Cord blood beta clonotypes present at high abundance carried fewer insertions; no such pattern appeared in memory repertoires.

These sequences were also reported in another study, on yellow fever vaccine responses in identical twins. That study adds: Twins' T cell vaccine responses reportedly looked partly convergent, partly personalized.

The rearrangement uses TRBV2 and TRBJ2-5; perhaps D is TRBD1 or TRBD2 (5 bases each). The TCR was taken from a young woman in good health. The sample consisted of CD4+ T cells sorted from blood. The CDR3 bases are TGTGCCAGCACGGGACGGTCCCAAGAGACCCAGTACTTC. As protein: CASTGRSQETQYF.